This T cell receptor beta chain is from a study of vaccination effects on CD4 cells after COVID-19 (dated by TCRdb to between 2021 and 2024). Notes on the research overall: In the ViraFEST assay, PBMC were stimulated with viral peptide pools, and TCR sequencing was then used to find antigen-specific CD4+ T cell clonotypes based on their expansion. A total of nine to ten COVID-19 convalescent patients and a handful of SARS-CoV-2-naive healthy vaccine recipients were included in the full study. Cultures from other donors in the study were sequenced with the Oncomine TCR Beta short-read assay on an Illumina iSeq 100. SARS-CoV-2 spike-specific CD4+ TCR repertoires were compared before and after mRNA vaccination in COVID-19 convalescent patients and in infection-naive vaccine recipients. Post-vaccine samples across the study were collected a median of 72 days after the second dose, with a range of 14 to 241. Two million PBMC per well were cultured with about 10 ug/ml peptides in IMDM containing approximately 4.7% human AB serum, approximately 10 IU/ml IL-2 and gentamicin. Findings and caveats that apply to the study as a whole: Clones induced by infection and clones induced by vaccination both contracted markedly at late timepoints after vaccination, which fits with T cell responses waning over time. In healthy vaccine recipients, vaccine-induced clones were almost all SARS-CoV-2 mono-reactive, with only 1 of 255 cross-reactive with common cold coronaviruses. Limitations of the study were the small number of convalescent patients and the absence of early post-infection timepoints.

In the germline V gene, CDR1 corresponds to SGHTA and CDR2 to FQGNSA. The CDR3, cysteine through phenylalanine, is 16 amino acids long. Of all the DNA, just the CDR3 is kept, 48 bases in frame from base 1. V was cut back by 1 base and J by 3 bases, leaving a gap of 10 bases between them. After approximately 11 days of culture, CD4+ T cells were isolated with the EasySep CD4+ T cell isolation kit. Each participant got two doses of an mRNA SARS-CoV-2 vaccine, either BNT162b2 or mRNA-1273. Healthy vaccine recipients had no prior SARS-CoV-2 infection, confirmed by negative nucleocapsid antibodies before and after vaccination. On days 3 and 7, half of the culture medium was replaced with fresh IL-2-containing medium. Unless noted otherwise, every peptide stimulation condition was grown in triplicate wells. Using Ficoll-Paque Plus gradient centrifugation, PBMC were separated from whole blood and then either used fresh or cryopreserved at -140C. Genomic DNA was extracted from cultured CD4+ T cells with the QIAamp micro DNA kit.

Library creation used the immunoSEQ multiplex PCR assay. DNA from the CD4+ T cells that had been cultured and isolated underwent TCR beta CDR3 sequencing. The authors' pipeline ran thus. Non-productive TCR sequences were removed and reads were trimmed to the CDR3 region, keeping CDR3s of at least 7 amino acids. Antigen-specific clonotypes were identified using the MANAFEST web app by comparison of expansion in peptide wells against reference cultures. To count as positive, a clone had to show expansion at FDR<0.05 compared with the reference and with all other wells, an odds ratio above 5, and a frequency above 0.1% in two replicate wells. A clonotype was called cross-reactive if it was significantly expanded both in SARS-CoV-2 spike wells and in at least one common cold coronavirus spike condition. CDR3 similarity was assessed by Levenshtein distance using the stringdist R package, and unrooted trees were constructed with ape in R 3.6.1. This immuneACCESS table, as held by TCRdb, lists in-frame sequences with V and J called but not all clones. Of the missing ones, under half trace to an unresolved V gene in checked studies; the others have no known cause. D and trimming come from the DNA, and the V and J calls and clone size come from that table. Here the sample has fewer than 75,000 clones; 78% occur a single time. The ten largest account for approximately 4.5% of the sample.

As regards this clone: This receptor's antigen is unknown. No much larger clonotype is one base removed from it; base qualities were not supplied.

This sequence was found in a human donor who received a COVID-19 vaccine. Here the sequenced sample was CD4+ T cells from PBMCs cultured without peptide, taken after COVID-19 vaccination. This chain joins TRBV7-2 to TRBJ1-6, with no D gene named confidently. CDR3 reads: CASSLEVRGYNSPLHF. The DNA sequence is TGTGCCAGCAGCTTAGAGGTTCGGGGCTATAATTCACCCCTCCACTTT. The reference TRBV7-2 and TRBJ1-6 proteins fill in what lies around the CDR3, so the full variable domain reads GAGVSQSPSNKVTEKGKDVELRCDPISGHTALYWYRQSLGQGLEFLIYFQGNSAPDKSGLPSDRFSAERTGGSVSTLTIQRTQQEDSAVYLCASSLEVRGYNSPLHFGNGTRLTVT.